The rows below give T cell receptor beta chains drawn from one sample of a study of blood T cell repertoires in COVID-19. Sequencing was performed with immunoSEQ multiplex PCR; in TCRdb, only in-frame clones are kept and a portion is missing. Here the sample spans approximately 200,000 clones, approximately 83% being singletons. The sample comprised PBMCs or T cells enriched from blood (not recorded which). The receptors come from a middle-aged woman with acute COVID-19. The CDR3 runs from the conserved cysteine through the conserved F or W. The order of the fields is V gene, clone size, J gene, D gene, CDR3 DNA, CDR3 protein. D genes are given only for firm matches. Rows give clone size only sometimes, using once, few, many, or a class for an expanded clone.

V: TRBV28; size: once; J: TRBJ1-5; D: .; DNA: TGTGCCAGCAGTCCTTACAGGGATAGGGGCAATCAGCCCCAGCATTTT; CDR3: CASSPYRDRGNQPQHF
V: TRBV6-5; size: .; J: TRBJ1-5; D: .; DNA: TGTGCCAGCAGCTCAGGGGAGGGAAATCAGCCCCAGCATTTT; CDR3: CASSSGEGNQPQHF
V: TRBV6-5; size: .; J: TRBJ1-3; D: .; DNA: TGTGCCAGCAGTTACTCGAATGGGGCCCAGGGGAACACCATATATTTT; CDR3: CASSYSNGAQGNTIYF
V: TRBV7-9; size: .; J: TRBJ1-5; D: .; DNA: TGTGCCAGCAGCTTGCAGGGGACGGAGCCCCAGCATTTT; CDR3: CASSLQGTEPQHF
V: TRBV20-1; size: .; J: TRBJ2-4; D: TRBD2; DNA: TGCAGTGCTAGTTTCCACATAGGAGCGGGGGACGGCAAAAACATTCAGTACTTC; CDR3: CSASFHIGAGDGKNIQYF
V: TRBV5-1; size: once; J: TRBJ2-7; D: TRBD1; DNA: TGCGCCAGCAGCCCCCGACAGGGCTACGAGCAGTACTTC; CDR3: CASSPRQGYEQYF
V: TRBV5-6; size: .; J: TRBJ2-2; D: .; DNA: TGTGCCAGCAGCCGCTTGGGCGGGGACACCGGGGAGCTGTTTTTT; CDR3: CASSRLGGDTGELFF
V: TRBV4-2; size: .; J: TRBJ2-7; D: TRBD2; DNA: TGTGCCAGCAGCCAAGTGGCGGGAGACTCCTACGAGCAGTACTTC; CDR3: CASSQVAGDSYEQYF
V: TRBV5-5; size: .; J: TRBJ1-1; D: .; DNA: TGTGCCAGCACCCGGGACACTTTGAACACTGAAGCTTTCTTT; CDR3: CASTRDTLNTEAFF
V: TRBV19; size: few; J: TRBJ1-5; D: .; DNA: TGTGCCAGTAGTATATTCGGGGGAGCGTCTCGTGGACAGCCCCAGCATTTT; CDR3: CASSIFGGASRGQPQHF
V: TRBV5-1; size: .; J: TRBJ1-2; D: TRBD1; DNA: TGCGCCAGCAGCTTGGGGGGACAGGATCACTATGGCTACACCTTC; CDR3: CASSLGGQDHYGYTF
V: TRBV2; size: .; J: TRBJ2-7; D: TRBD2; DNA: TGTGCCAGCTCGGGAGGGCGGGGCTCCTACGAGCAGTACTTC; CDR3: CASSGGRGSYEQYF
V: TRBV4-3; size: .; J: TRBJ1-3; D: .; DNA: TGCGCCAGCAGCCAAGCTTGGTTTGGGAGCTCTGGAAACACCATATATTTT; CDR3: CASSQAWFGSSGNTIYF
V: TRBV7-2; size: once; J: TRBJ1-5; D: TRBD1; DNA: TGTGCCAGCAGCTTAGTATACGGGACAGGCAATCAGCCCCAGCATTTT; CDR3: CASSLVYGTGNQPQHF
V: TRBV10-1; size: .; J: TRBJ2-2; D: .; DNA: TGCGCCAGCAGTGAGTCGGAGGCCGGGGAGCTGTTTTTT; CDR3: CASSESEAGELFF
V: TRBV5-8; size: .; J: TRBJ2-4; D: TRBD1; DNA: TGTGCCAGCAGCGACCATACAGGGGGCGGAGGAAACATTCAGTACTTC; CDR3: CASSDHTGGGGNIQYF
V: TRBV19; size: .; J: TRBJ2-3; D: TRBD2; DNA: TGTGCCAGTAGTAACGAGCGGGGGGGGACAGATACGCAGTATTTT; CDR3: CASSNERGGTDTQYF
V: TRBV7-7; size: .; J: TRBJ1-5; D: TRBD1; DNA: TGTGCCAGCAGCTTAGCCCGCCCCCTTGACAGGGAGAAGAACCAGCCCCAGCATTTT; CDR3: CASSLARPLDREKNQPQHF
V: TRBV25-1; size: .; J: TRBJ2-1; D: .; DNA: TGTGCCAGCAGTGAATCAGGGTTGTCGTTCTTC; CDR3: CASSESGLSFF
V: TRBV2; size: .; J: TRBJ1-1; D: .; DNA: TGTGCCGCTAGGCGGGGGGCTGGCACTGAAGCTTTCTTT; CDR3: CAARRGAGTEAFF
V: TRBV12-3/TRBV12-4; size: .; J: TRBJ1-5; D: .; DNA: TGTGCCAGCAGTTTAGGGAGTGGACAGCCCCAGCATTTT; CDR3: CASSLGSGQPQHF
V: TRBV24-1; size: .; J: TRBJ2-5; D: TRBD1; DNA: TGTGCCACCAGTGACCCCGGCGAGGGGGCGCGGCAAGAGACCCAGTACTTC; CDR3: CATSDPGEGARQETQYF
V: TRBV19; size: .; J: TRBJ2-2; D: TRBD1; DNA: TGTGCCAGTAGTATCGGACAGGGGACGAACACCGGGGAGCTGTTTTTT; CDR3: CASSIGQGTNTGELFF